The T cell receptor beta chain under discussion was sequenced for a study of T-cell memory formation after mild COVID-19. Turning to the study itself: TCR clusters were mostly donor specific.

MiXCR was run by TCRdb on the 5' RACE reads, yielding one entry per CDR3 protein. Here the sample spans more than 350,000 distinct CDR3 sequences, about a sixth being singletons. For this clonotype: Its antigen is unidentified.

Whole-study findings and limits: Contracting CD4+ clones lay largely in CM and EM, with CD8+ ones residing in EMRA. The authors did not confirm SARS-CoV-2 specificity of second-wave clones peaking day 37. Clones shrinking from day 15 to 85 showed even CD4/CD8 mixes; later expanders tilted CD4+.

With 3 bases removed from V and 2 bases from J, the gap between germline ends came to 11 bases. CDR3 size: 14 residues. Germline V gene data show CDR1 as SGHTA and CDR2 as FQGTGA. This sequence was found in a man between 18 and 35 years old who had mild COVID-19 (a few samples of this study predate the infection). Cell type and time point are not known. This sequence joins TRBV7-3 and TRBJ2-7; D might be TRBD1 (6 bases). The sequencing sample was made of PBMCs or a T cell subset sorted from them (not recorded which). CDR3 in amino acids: CASSFSAGAYEQYF. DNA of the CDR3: TGTGCCAGCAGCTTTTCCGCAGGGGCCTACGAGCAGTACTTC.